The 28 T cell receptor beta chains below all came from one sample that was sequenced in a study of blood T cell repertoires in COVID-19. Data came from immunoSEQ multiplex PCR; TCRdb stores just in-frame clones and leaves some out. Among 35,000 to 45,000 clones listed, 88% were seen once. Sequencing input: peripheral blood. The receptor set was obtained from a human donor in a cohort sampled during active COVID-19.

Note on this clone: This sample also contains other DNA sequences that code for the same CDR3. The chain combines TRBV7-9 with TRBJ1-1; 9 bases map to TRBD1. This CDR3 contains 14 residues. The V gene's germline CDR1 is SEHNR and CDR2 FQNEAQ (reference sequence). Trimming cost V 4 bases and J 2 bases; bases outside gene matches: 2. The CDR3 sequence: CASSSGQGNTEAFF. CDR3 bases: TGTGCCAGCAGCTCGGGACAGGGAAACACTGAAGCTTTCTTT.

The genes are TRBV29-1 and TRBJ1-2; TRBD1 might be the D (5 bases). CDR1 and CDR2 (germline): SQVTM, ANQGSEA. Trimming cost V 0 bases and J 8 bases, with 19 bases left between them. The CDR3 sequence is 15 residues long. CDR3: CSVEDPGGARNGYTF. For the CDR3, the DNA is TGCAGCGTTGAAGATCCGGGAGGGGCAAGGAACGGCTACACCTTC. The full variable domain, with the rest looked up from reference TRBV29-1 and TRBJ1-2, is SAVISQKPSRDICQRGTSLTIQCQVDSQVTMMFWYRQQPGQSLTLIATANQGSEATYESGFVIDKFPISRPNLTFSTLTVSNMSPEDSSIYLCSVEDPGGARNGYTFGSGTRLTVV.

The chain has TRBV19 and TRBJ2-7; 7 bases map to TRBD1. There are 14 residues in the CDR3. Germline V lookup: CDR1 LNHDA, CDR2 SQIVND (reference sequence). V lost 1 base, J lost 3 bases, and 3 bases stayed unmatched. CDR3 region: CASSIVRDSYEQYF. The DNA of the CDR3 is TGTGCCAGTAGTATAGTCCGGGACAGCTACGAGCAGTACTTC.

The chain has TRBV5-1 and TRBJ2-2; TRBD1 is a possible D gene (6 bases). The CDR3 covers 15 residues. The germline CDR1 and CDR2 sequences are SGHRS and YFSETQ. V was pared by 1 base and J by 4 bases, with 11 bases between. In DNA, the CDR3 is TGCGCCAGCAGCTTGCTTACAGGGACCACCGGGGAGCTGTTTTTT. The encoded protein is CASSLLTGTTGELFF.

This chain links TRBV6-5 with TRBJ1-5; no clear D gene. In germline, CDR1 is MNHEY, CDR2 SVGAGI. The CDR3 sequence is 13 residues long. Trimming left V 0 bases short and J 7 bases short, with 7 bases between. CDR3 sequence (DNA): TGTGCCAGCAGTTACTCGCCGGAGCAGCCCCAGCATTTT. It encodes CASSYSPEQPQHF.

The chain carries TRBV6-2 or TRBV6-3 and TRBJ2-3; 8 nucleotides align to TRBD2. The germline V gene encodes CDR1 MNHEY and CDR2 SVGEGT. V lost 0 bases and J lost 2; bases outside the gene matches: 4. The CDR3 loop spans 16 amino acids. The CDR3 region has the DNA TGTGCCAGCAGTTACTCAGGAGCGGGGGCCACAGATACGCAGTATTTT. It codes for CASSYSGAGATDTQYF.

The gene calls are TRBV5-4 and TRBJ1-1, with TRBD1 as a possible D gene (5 bases). The germline gives CDR1 SGHNT, CDR2 YYREEE (reference sequence). The V end was cut by 2 bases, the J end by 5 bases, with 13 bases between. This CDR3 spans 14 amino acids. DNA of the CDR3: TGTGCCAGCAGCTTTACGGGGGTGGGGACTGAAGCTTTCTTT. Its translation is CASSFTGVGTEAFF.

J is TRBJ1-5 and V is TRBV6-5; D perhaps matches TRBD1 (6 bases). CDR3 length equals 14 residues. With 5 bases removed from V and 3 bases from J, the gap between germline ends came to 11 bases. Per germline, CDR1 MNHEY and CDR2 SVGAGI. CDR3 DNA sequence: TGTGCCAGCAGTATACAGGGAATCAATCAGCCCCAGCATTTT. This gives the protein CASSIQGINQPQHF.

The table lists this clone with a count of one. The chain combines TRBV6-5 with TRBJ1-2, with a weak D call TRBD1 (5 bases). V lost 7 bases, J lost 1 base, and 16 bases lay in between. This CDR3 contains 15 residues. Germline CDR1 reads MNHEY; CDR2 reads SVGAGI. The CDR3 DNA is TGTGCCAGCACGCGAGGCAGGGCATTTAACTATGGCTACACCTTC. Its translation: CASTRGRAFNYGYTF.

The chain recombines TRBV30 with TRBJ1-4; D is perhaps TRBD1 (5 bases). Trimming took off 1 base at V and 5 bases at J, with 11 bases between the two ends. Germline CDR1 and CDR2: GTSNPN and SVGIG (reference sequence). The CDR3 totals 14 residues. This chain's CDR3 is CAWSGGKYNEKLFF. The CDR3 DNA reads TGTGCCTGGAGTGGGGGCAAATACAATGAAAAACTGTTTTTT.

The chain joins TRBV15 to TRBJ2-1; D is possibly TRBD2 (5 bases). Germline V gene lookup returns CDR1 LNHNV and CDR2 YYDKDF (reference sequence). Deletions cut 3 bases from V and 5 bases from J, with 11 bases between. The CDR3 consists of 14 residues. CDR3 bases: TGTGCCACCAGCAGTTTTAGCGCACACAATGAGCAGTTCTTC. Translated, it gives CATSSFSAHNEQFF.

This clone occurred once. The chain recombines TRBV5-1 with TRBJ2-7, with 10 bases that match TRBD1. Trimming removed 1 base from V and 3 bases from J; junction bases left unmatched: 10. The length of the CDR3 is 17 residues. In germline, CDR1 is SGHRS, CDR2 YFSETQ. Written as DNA, the CDR3 is TGCGCCAGCAGCTTGTCGACAGGGGGCGCGGGGGGCTACGAGCAGTACTTC. Amino acids: CASSLSTGGAGGYEQYF.

V and J are TRBV11-2 and TRBJ1-1; 7 bases are a match to TRBD1. The CDR3 runs 13 residues. CDR1 SGHAT and CDR2 FQNNGV come from the germline V gene. With V trimmed by 5 bases and J by 4 bases, 4 bases remained unmatched. The CDR3: CASSQGTATEAFF. The CDR3 DNA reads as TGTGCCAGCAGCCAAGGGACAGCCACTGAAGCTTTCTTT.

The chain carries TRBV29-1 and TRBJ1-1; D uncertain. V was clipped by 7 bases and J by 4 bases, with 25 bases between them. The CDR3 loop spans 16 amino acids. CDR1 is SQVTM, CDR2 ANQGSEA, per germline. CDR3 nucleotide sequence: TGCAGCGCCGCCCCCCCGGTAGTCGGGTCTTCCACTGAAGCTTTCTTT. Protein product: CSAAPPVVGSSTEAFF.

This rearrangement joins TRBV9 to TRBJ2-1; TRBD1 might be the D (6 bases). The CDR3 sequence is 13 residues long. Germline V gene data show CDR1 as SGDLS and CDR2 as YYNGEE. Trimming pared 0 bases from V and 9 bases from J, leaving 10 bases between. CDR3 sequence: CASSVAQGSEQFF. The CDR3 coding sequence is TGTGCCAGCAGCGTAGCTCAGGGGAGTGAGCAGTTCTTC.

V gene TRBV21-1 combines with J gene TRBJ2-7; the table's D call of TRBD2 was not tested on the DNA. TRBV21-1 is a pseudogene segment. The CDR3 is made up of 15 amino acids. Here the CDR3 reads CASSKCTGGSYEQYF. The CDR3 DNA reads TGTGCCAGCAGCAAATGTACCGGGGGCTCCTACGAGCAGTACTTC.

This clone has only one observation. The chain recombines TRBV27 with TRBJ2-7; 7 bases line up with TRBD1. The V and J ends lost 1 base and 2 bases, in that order; junction bases with no gene match: 2. Germline V CDR1 and CDR2: MNHEY, SMNVEV (reference sequence). The CDR3 totals 14 residues. The CDR3: CASSLWQGAYEQYF. In DNA form, the CDR3 reads TGTGCCAGCAGTTTATGGCAGGGGGCCTACGAGCAGTACTTC.

This clone was found once. This sequence joins TRBV10-3 and TRBJ1-1; tentative D call: TRBD1 (6 bases). Germline V lookup: CDR1 ENHRY, CDR2 SYGVKD. Trimming took off 0 bases at V and 3 bases at J, with 14 bases between the two ends. The CDR3 spans 16 residues. The CDR3 nucleotides read TGTGCCATCAGTGAGTCGGGAGGGCAGGGGTACACTGAAGCTTTCTTT. This gives the protein CAISESGGQGYTEAFF.

V and J are TRBV5-1 and TRBJ1-5; TRBD1 agrees at 7 bases. The CDR3 runs 14 residues. J lost 4 bases, V lost 0 bases, and 1 base had no gene match. Looked up from germline, CDR1 is SGHRS and CDR2 is YFSETQ. The CDR3 reads CASSLGDRNQPQHF. In DNA, the CDR3 is TGCGCCAGCAGCTTGGGGGACAGAAATCAGCCCCAGCATTTT.

This chain links TRBV10-1 with TRBJ1-2; no definite D call. CDR1 is WNHNN, CDR2 SYGVQD, per germline (reference sequence). The CDR3 contains 12 residues. V gave up 4 bases and J gave up 5 bases, with 8 bases separating them. DNA for the CDR3: TGCGCCAGCAGTGCGGGAAGGTATGGCTACACCTTC. Encoded protein: CASSAGRYGYTF.

V gene TRBV4-1 combines with J gene TRBJ1-1; D is unclear. Germline lookup yields CDR1 MGHRA and CDR2 YSYEKL. Trimming stripped 0 bases from V and 5 bases from J, with 7 bases between. This CDR3 is 13 amino acids long. CDR3 in DNA: TGCGCCAGCAGCCAAGATATCCGGACTGAAGCTTTCTTT. This sequence encodes CASSQDIRTEAFF.

The genes are TRBV24-1 and TRBJ2-3; 9 nucleotides match TRBD2. The CDR3 is 15 amino acids. Germline assignment: CDR1 KGHDR and CDR2 SFDVKD. V gave up 6 bases and J gave up 2 bases; unmatched junction bases: 5. The CDR3 reads CATSRREGNTDTQYF. The CDR3 coding sequence is TGTGCCACCAGTCGGCGGGAGGGAAACACAGATACGCAGTATTTT.

This chain links TRBV7-2 with TRBJ2-1, with D perhaps TRBD2 (6 bases). The CDR3 is made up of 16 amino acids. Looked up from germline, CDR1 is SGHTA and CDR2 is FQGNSA. V shed 5 bases and J shed 0 bases, with 14 bases lying between them. The CDR3 sequence: CASSGRLGTSYNEQFF. In DNA, the CDR3 is TGTGCCAGCAGCGGCCGACTAGGAACCTCCTACAATGAGCAGTTCTTC.

The CDR3 DNA follows: TGTGCCAGCAGACGAAGCCGGGACACCCGAGACTTCGTTGGGCCGCCCCAGCATTTT. It encodes CASRRSRDTRDFVGPPQHF. The chain combines TRBV27 with TRBJ1-5; D is perhaps TRBD1 (6 bases). The ends were cut back, 6 bases at V and 9 bases at J, with 33 bases in the middle. The CDR3 extends over 19 amino acids. The germline CDR1 and CDR2 sequences are MNHEY and SMNVEV (reference sequence).

This chain links TRBV7-9 with TRBJ2-1, with D maybe TRBD2 (5 bases). The CDR3 loop spans 14 amino acids. V shed 4 bases and J shed 8 bases, with 15 bases lying between them. Germline CDR1 reads SEHNR; CDR2 reads FQNEAQ (reference sequence). The CDR3: CASSYNSGYDEQFF. The CDR3 DNA reads as TGTGCCAGCAGCTACAATTCGGGATATGATGAGCAGTTCTTC.

The chain couples TRBV5-1 to TRBJ2-2; 11 nucleotides agree with TRBD2. With V trimmed by 3 bases and J by 3 bases, 13 bases remained unmatched. Looked up from germline, CDR1 is SGHRS and CDR2 is YFSETQ. The CDR3 totals 19 residues. In DNA form, the CDR3 reads TGCGCCAGCAGCTCCCTAATTACTAGCGGGAGAGGCGACACCGGGGAGCTGTTTTTT. Residues: CASSSLITSGRGDTGELFF.

For the CDR3, the DNA is TGTGCCTGGAGCGTAGCAGGGGGCATCACCTACGAGCAGTACTTC. It encodes CAWSVAGGITYEQYF. This rearrangement joins TRBV30 to TRBJ2-7; 8 nucleotides align to TRBD1. The CDR3 loop spans 15 amino acids. The V segment lost 3 bases and the J segment 2 bases; nucleotides outside the gene matches: 9. Germline-derived CDR1 and CDR2 are GTSNPN and SVGIG (reference sequence).

The CDR3 sequence is CASRPGGATNEKLFF. DNA of the CDR3: TGTGCCAGCCGGCCAGGGGGCGCAACTAATGAAAAACTGTTTTTT. The chain links TRBV6-5 to TRBJ1-4, with 8 bases matching TRBD1. CDR1 MNHEY and CDR2 SVGAGI come from the germline V gene. The CDR3 runs 15 residues. The J segment lost 0 bases and the V segment lost 8 bases, leaving 5 bases of the junction unmatched.